A single sample is the source of the 25 T cell receptor beta chains below, sequenced in a study of blood T cell repertoires in COVID-19. The repertoire was sequenced with immunoSEQ multiplex PCR; TCRdb's copy has only in-frame clones and lacks some. The sample carries just under 30,000 clones, 80% to 90% recorded once. Sequenced input: peripheral blood. These TCRs come from a human donor in a cohort sampled during active COVID-19.

The chain combines TRBV30 with TRBJ1-5; no firm D call. Trimming removed 1 base at V and 0 bases at J, with 7 bases between. Germline CDR1 GTSNPN, CDR2 SVGIG (reference sequence). The CDR3 extends over 14 amino acids. In DNA, the CDR3 is TGTGCCTGGAGTGCCGAGATTAGCAATCAGCCCCAGCATTTT. Protein product: CAWSAEISNQPQHF.

The chain is built from TRBV5-6 and TRBJ1-1; unclear D gene. Germline V gene sequence: CDR1 SGHDT, CDR2 YYEEEE. The CDR3 contains 12 residues. V lost 2 bases and J 5 bases, leaving 7 bases between the germline ends. CDR3 in DNA: TGTGCCAGCAGCTTTCGGGTAACTGAAGCTTTCTTT. This encodes CASSFRVTEAFF.

This chain joins TRBV20-1 and TRBJ1-1; maybe TRBD1 (5 bases). CDR3 length: 13 amino acids. CDR1 is DFQATT and CDR2 is SNEGSKA in the germline V gene (reference sequence). Trimming removed 3 bases at V and 4 bases at J, with 12 bases between. CDR3 bases: TGCAGTGCTAGTAGGGGCCGACTCACTGAAGCTTTCTTT. It encodes CSASRGRLTEAFF.

This clone occurred once. V gene TRBV7-8 combines with J gene TRBJ2-1; TRBD2 matches 14 bases. The CDR3 has 20 residues. Germline lookup yields CDR1 SGHVS and CDR2 FQNEAQ. The V and J ends lost 6 bases and 3 bases, in that order; junction bases with no gene match: 16. The CDR3 is CASSSGIKTSGGGRYNEQFF. In DNA form, the CDR3 reads TGTGCCAGCAGTTCCGGAATCAAGACTAGCGGGGGGGGACGCTACAATGAGCAGTTCTTC.

This clone occurred a few times. The V gene is TRBV2, the J gene TRBJ1-5; perhaps TRBD1 as D (5 bases). V lost 1 base and J 3 bases, leaving 7 bases between the germline ends. CDR1 is SNHLY, CDR2 FYNNEI, per germline. This CDR3 is 14 amino acids long. In DNA, the CDR3 is TGTGCCAGCAGTGAAGAAGGGGCCAATCAGCCCCAGCATTTT. Its protein is CASSEEGANQPQHF.

Only one count was recorded for this clone. This chain links TRBV9 with TRBJ2-3, with D possibly TRBD1 on 8 matching bases. The ends were cut back, 3 bases at V and 3 bases at J, with 20 bases in the middle. CDR1 is SGDLS, CDR2 YYNGEE, per germline. This CDR3 spans 17 amino acids. The CDR3 reads CASSAQAGQGATDTQYF. The CDR3 coding sequence is TGTGCCAGCAGCGCCCAAGCGGGGCAGGGGGCGACAGATACGCAGTATTTT.

This chain uses TRBV2 with TRBJ2-7, with TRBD1 identical over 9 bases. Germline V gene data show CDR1 as SNHLY and CDR2 as FYNNEI. This CDR3 has 14 amino acids. With V trimmed by 5 bases and J by 4 bases, 6 bases remained unmatched. CDR3 loop: CASSSRQGVYEQYF. CDR3 nucleotides: TGTGCCAGCAGTTCGAGACAGGGGGTTTACGAGCAGTACTTC.

The DNA for the CDR3 is TGTGCCAGTAGTATCACGGGACAGGGGGCGAAGACCCAGTACTTC. Amino acid sequence: CASSITGQGAKTQYF. The chain is built from TRBV19 and TRBJ2-5; TRBD1 agrees at 12 bases. Trimming removed 3 bases from V and 6 bases from J; junction bases left unmatched: 5. CDR1 LNHDA and CDR2 SQIVND come from the germline V gene (reference sequence). The CDR3 loop spans 15 amino acids.

The chain combines TRBV7-9 with TRBJ2-7, with 9 bases that match TRBD2. The CDR3 spans 17 residues. V lost 0 bases, J lost 2 bases, and 8 bases stayed unmatched. Germline loops: CDR1 SEHNR, CDR2 FQNEAQ (reference sequence). The CDR3 DNA sequence: TGTGCCAGCAGCTTAGCCCGGATGAGCGGGGGGACCTACGAGCAGTACTTC. Translation: CASSLARMSGGTYEQYF.

This chain uses TRBV7-3 with TRBJ1-6; D might be TRBD1 (6 bases). The germline V gene encodes CDR1 SGHTA and CDR2 FQGTGA. This CDR3 is built from 14 residues. Trimming took off 2 bases at V and 10 bases at J, with 12 bases between the two ends. This chain's CDR3 is CASSLGQFGSPLHF. CDR3 DNA: TGTGCCAGCAGCTTAGGACAGTTTGGGTCACCCCTCCACTTT.

V is TRBV19 and J is TRBJ2-5, with D maybe TRBD1 (6 bases). Germline V gene sequence: CDR1 LNHDA, CDR2 SQIVND (reference sequence). Trimming took 4 bases from V and 5 from J, leaving 14 bases between them. The CDR3 loop spans 14 amino acids. Here the CDR3 DNA reads TGTGCCAGTAGTACACAGGGAGTAAAGGAGACCCAGTACTTC. Protein product: CASSTQGVKETQYF.

CDR3 in amino acids: CASSGRKGLAGGSRTDTQYF. CDR3 bases: TGTGCCAGCAGTGGGAGGAAGGGACTAGCGGGGGGCTCTAGGACAGATACGCAGTATTTT. This chain connects TRBV6-1 to TRBJ2-3; 15 bases line up with TRBD2. CDR1 and CDR2 from the germline V gene are MNHNS and SASEGT. V lost 4 bases, J lost 3 bases, and 14 bases stayed unmatched. CDR3 length: 20 residues.

This clone was seen just once. The chain joins TRBV4-2 to TRBJ2-2; D gene unclear. CDR3 length equals 15 residues. Germline V gene sequence: CDR1 LGHNA, CDR2 YNFKEQ. The V gene lost 0 bases and the J gene lost 4 bases, with 9 bases spanning the gap. CDR3 nucleotides: TGTGCCAGCAGCCAAGATCGCGCTAGCACCGGGGAGCTGTTTTTT. Translated, it gives CASSQDRASTGELFF.

The chain combines TRBV3-1 (or the pseudogene TRBV3-2) with TRBJ2-7; 8 bases are shared with TRBD2. With 0 bases clipped from V and 7 bases from J, the junction kept 14 bases outside the gene matches. The germline gives CDR1 LGHDT, CDR2 YNNKEL (reference sequence). The CDR3 is 17 residues long. Here the CDR3 reads CASSQEGWTSRYLEQYF. CDR3 DNA: TGTGCCAGCAGCCAAGAAGGTTGGACTAGCCGTTACTTGGAGCAGTACTTC.

This clone was recorded only once. This chain connects TRBV27 to TRBJ2-7, with a weak D call TRBD1 (5 bases). Germline values: CDR1 MNHEY, CDR2 SMNVEV (reference sequence). The CDR3 runs 13 residues. Trimming pared 2 bases from V and 2 bases from J, leaving 7 bases between. CDR3 DNA sequence: TGTGCCAGCAGTTTACAGGGTCCCTACGAGCAGTACTTC. Its protein product is CASSLQGPYEQYF.

This chain uses TRBV11-2 with TRBJ1-1; D ambiguous. Germline V lookup: CDR1 SGHAT, CDR2 FQNNGV. V was trimmed by 2 bases and J by 11 bases, leaving 12 bases between them. The length of the CDR3 is 12 residues. The CDR3: CASSLRSQRAFF. The CDR3 nucleotides are TGTGCCAGCAGCTTACGGTCCCAGCGGGCTTTCTTT.

V and J are TRBV5-4 and TRBJ1-2; possibly TRBD1 for D (5 bases). V was clipped by 7 bases and J by 2 bases, with 18 bases between them. Germline-derived CDR1 and CDR2 are SGHNT and YYREEE (reference sequence). The CDR3 runs 15 residues. Written as DNA, the CDR3 is TGTGCCAGCCGGAGGGGTACTGCCTTAAACTATGGCTACACCTTC. It encodes CASRRGTALNYGYTF.

The chain joins TRBV25-1 to TRBJ1-2; 9 bases map to TRBD1. Germline V gene data show CDR1 as MGHDK and CDR2 as SYGVNS. The CDR3 contains 12 residues. V shed 7 bases, J shed 4 bases, and the junction held 1 base outside the gene matches. The CDR3 DNA reads TGTGCCAGCAAGACAGGGGGCTATGGCTACACCTTC. As protein: CASKTGGYGYTF.

The chain combines TRBV18 with TRBJ1-2, with 9 bases that match TRBD1. J gave up 6 bases and V 3 bases, and 5 bases lay outside the gene matches. The CDR3 is 14 amino acids. Germline CDR1 and CDR2: KGHSH and LQKENI. CDR3 DNA sequence: TGTGCCAGCTCACCCTCGGACAGGGGAGATGGCTACACCTTC. It translates to CASSPSDRGDGYTF.

The chain employs TRBV6-2 or TRBV6-3 and TRBJ1-6, with 7 bases lining up with TRBD1. V trimming: 2 bases; J trimming: 6 bases; junction bases outside the gene matches: 4. The CDR3 is 15 residues long. CDR1 MNHEY and CDR2 SVGEGT come from the germline V gene. CDR3 coding DNA: TGTGCCAGCAGTTACCGGGGACAGACTAATTCACCCCTCCACTTT. It is translated as CASSYRGQTNSPLHF.

Comment on this clone: Sequence at one end of the junction differs from germline and may be a read error. This rearrangement joins TRBV5-4 to TRBJ2-2; the match to TRBD2 covers 7 bases. The CDR3 spans 14 residues. Germline V gene sequence: CDR1 SGHNT, CDR2 YYREEE (reference sequence). DNA of the CDR3: TGTGCCAGCAGCCCAGGCGTGGGCGCGGGGGAGCCGTTTTTT. This gives the protein CASSPGVGAGEPFF.

The rearrangement links TRBV10-3 to TRBJ1-1; D is uncertain. CDR3 length: 14 residues. Trimming pared 4 bases from V and 0 bases from J, leaving 9 bases between. CDR1 is ENHRY, CDR2 SYGVKD, per germline. The CDR3: CAISVAGMNTEAFF. The CDR3 DNA reads TGTGCCATCAGTGTTGCAGGAATGAACACTGAAGCTTTCTTT.

This chain uses TRBV4-2 with TRBJ2-3, with 7 positions matching TRBD1. The germline CDR1 and CDR2 sequences are LGHNA and YNFKEQ. The V and J ends lost 1 base and 0 bases, in that order; junction bases with no gene match: 1. The length of the CDR3 is 15 residues. DNA for the CDR3: TGTGCCAGCAGCCAAGCGGGACAGAGCACAGATACGCAGTATTTT. Protein sequence: CASSQAGQSTDTQYF.

The chain employs TRBV4-1 and TRBJ2-3; unclear D gene. The germline V gene encodes CDR1 MGHRA and CDR2 YSYEKL. V was cut by 4 bases and J by 6 bases, with 14 bases left in between. CDR3 size: 14 residues. CDR3 DNA sequence: TGCGCCAGCAGCCCCCTGATTCAGGCGGATACGCAGTATTTT. Its protein is CASSPLIQADTQYF.

This clone was found once. V usage is TRBV4-3 and J usage is TRBJ2-2; D perhaps matches TRBD2 (5 bases). Trimming removed 3 bases from V and 5 bases from J, with 16 bases in between. The CDR3 contains 16 residues. Germline CDR1 is LGHNA and CDR2 is YSLEER. In DNA form, the CDR3 reads TGCGCCAGCAGCCAGGGTCCTAGCAGTGGGACCGGGGAGCTGTTTTTT. Translation: CASSQGPSSGTGELFF.